This passage covers 17 T cell receptor beta chains from one sample sequenced in a study of blood T cell repertoires in COVID-19. TCRdb keeps only in-frame clones here, not all; method: immunoSEQ multiplex PCR. The sample has about 300,000 clones, 80% to 90% seen once. Sequences were obtained from peripheral blood. All receptors derive from a woman in her forties or fifties who had recovered from COVID-19.

The chain combines TRBV5-1 with TRBJ1-1; 9 bases line up with TRBD1. Germline loops: CDR1 SGHRS, CDR2 YFSETQ. Trimming cost V 4 bases and J 2 bases; bases outside gene matches: 6. The CDR3 totals 15 residues. In DNA form, the CDR3 reads TGCGCCAGCAGCCCCGGGACAGGGAAAAACACTGAAGCTTTCTTT. It translates to CASSPGTGKNTEAFF.

The J gene is TRBJ1-2, the V gene TRBV28; 10 bases fit TRBD1. Trimming took 4 bases from V and 3 from J; bases not matched to a gene: 2. The CDR3 has 14 residues. Germline-derived CDR1 and CDR2 are MDHEN and SYDVKM. CDR3 nucleotide sequence: TGTGCCAGCAGTTCGACAGGGGGCGACTATGGCTACACCTTC. This encodes CASSSTGGDYGYTF.

In its sample, this clone was seen once. This chain links TRBV24-1 with TRBJ2-7, with TRBD1 matching 10 bases. CDR3 length: 17 residues. Germline CDR1 and CDR2: KGHDR and SFDVKD. After removal of 3 bases from V and 2 bases from J, the junction contained 9 bases not matched to a gene. This CDR3 reads CATSDEGQGSTTYEQYF. CDR3 in DNA: TGTGCCACCAGTGATGAGGGACAGGGGAGCACCACCTACGAGCAGTACTTC.

This clone was observed a few times. The genes are TRBV6-2 or TRBV6-3 and TRBJ1-1, with TRBD1 as a possible D gene (5 bases). This CDR3 contains 15 residues. The V gene lost 2 bases and the J gene lost 0 bases, with 10 bases spanning the gap. The V gene's germline CDR1 is MNHEY and CDR2 SVGEGT. CDR3 in DNA: TGTGCCAGCAGTTACACCACGGGGGTGAACACTGAAGCTTTCTTT. This codes for CASSYTTGVNTEAFF.

The chain employs TRBV6-5 and TRBJ2-7; D is perhaps TRBD1 (6 bases). Trimming removed 5 bases from V and 0 bases from J, with 11 bases in between. From germline, CDR1 is MNHEY and CDR2 SVGAGI. This CDR3 contains 14 residues. The CDR3 is CASSQNRVSYEQYF. The CDR3 bases are TGTGCCAGCAGTCAAAACAGGGTCTCCTACGAGCAGTACTTC.

The V and J genes are TRBV27 and TRBJ2-7, with TRBD2 matching over 12 bases. CDR3 length equals 15 residues. V dropped 5 bases and J dropped 7; count of bases not matched to a gene: 9. CDR1 is MNHEY, CDR2 SMNVEV, per germline (reference sequence). As DNA, the CDR3 is TGTGCCAGCAGTCCAACTAGCGGGAGGACCGGGGAGCAGTACTTC. This gives the protein CASSPTSGRTGEQYF.

The chain links TRBV5-1 to TRBJ2-3; 12 bases line up with TRBD2. V lost 4 bases to trimming and J lost 3 bases; unmatched junction nucleotides: 12. CDR1 and CDR2 from the germline V gene are SGHRS and YFSETQ. The CDR3 has 18 amino acids. CDR3 residues: CASSMTLQLAGGTDTQYF. The CDR3, as DNA: TGCGCCAGCAGCATGACGCTCCAACTAGCGGGGGGTACAGATACGCAGTATTTT.

The chain employs TRBV7-2 and TRBJ2-7; TRBD1 agrees at 7 bases. This CDR3 comprises 13 residues. After removal of 7 bases from V and 7 bases from J, the junction contained 10 bases not matched to a gene. Germline V gene lookup returns CDR1 SGHTA and CDR2 FQGNSA. In DNA form, the CDR3 reads TGTGCCAGCACCCAATTCGACAGGGTTGAGCAGTACTTC. Its protein product is CASTQFDRVEQYF.

The chain carries TRBV7-3 and TRBJ2-2, with 14 positions matching TRBD2. In germline, CDR1 is SGHTA, CDR2 FQGTGA. The CDR3 runs to 20 residues. Trimming cost V 4 bases and J 5 bases; bases outside gene matches: 15. The CDR3 reads CASSSSGGTSGRVRTGELFF. The CDR3 nucleotides read TGTGCCAGCAGCTCCTCAGGTGGGACTAGCGGGAGAGTAAGGACCGGGGAGCTGTTTTTT.

The rearrangement uses TRBV18 and TRBJ1-6; D is unclear. The CDR3 totals 14 residues. CDR1 is KGHSH and CDR2 is LQKENI in the germline V gene. V was pared by 2 bases and J by 7 bases, with 9 bases between. The CDR3 sequence: CASSPRSENSPLHF. CDR3 coding DNA: TGTGCCAGCTCACCAAGGTCGGAGAATTCACCCCTCCACTTT.

The chain links TRBV6-1 to TRBJ1-2; no firm D call. CDR1 MNHNS and CDR2 SASEGT come from the germline V gene. V shed 0 bases and J shed 4 bases, with 15 bases lying between them. The CDR3 extends over 16 amino acids. CDR3 in DNA: TGTGCCAGCAGTGAAGCGCCGGGTCCGGGTGGCTATGGCTACACCTTC. It translates to CASSEAPGPGGYGYTF.

This CDR3 reads CASSLSNMDTQYF. DNA for the CDR3: TGTGCCAGCAGCTTATCCAACATGGATACGCAGTATTTT. This chain uses TRBV11-2 with TRBJ2-3; D call uncertain. The CDR3 is 13 residues long. Trimming removed 2 bases from V and 6 bases from J, with 9 bases in between. Germline values: CDR1 SGHAT, CDR2 FQNNGV.

Regarding this clone: This specimen includes other DNA sequences encoding the same CDR3. This chain links TRBV5-4 with TRBJ2-7; TRBD2 matches at 11 bases. V was pared by 2 bases and J by 1 base, with 2 bases of the junction left unmatched. This CDR3 has 15 amino acids. CDR1 is SGHNT, CDR2 YYREEE, per germline (reference sequence). The CDR3 DNA reads TGTGCCAGCAGCTTTGGGACTAGCGGATCCTACGAGCAGTACTTC. Translation: CASSFGTSGSYEQYF.

The chain uses TRBV18 and TRBJ2-7; 10 positions match TRBD1. The germline V gene encodes CDR1 KGHSH and CDR2 LQKENI. V lost 3 bases, J lost 6 bases, and 8 bases stayed unmatched. The CDR3 length is 15 residues. The CDR3 here is CASSPGTGDTSEQYF. The DNA of the CDR3 is TGTGCCAGCTCACCTGGGACAGGGGACACCTCCGAGCAGTACTTC.

The chain has TRBV15 and TRBJ2-1; 7 bases agree with TRBD1. There are 14 residues in the CDR3. J was trimmed by 6 bases and V by 6 bases; bases with no gene match: 8. Germline assignment: CDR1 LNHNV and CDR2 YYDKDF (reference sequence). Written as DNA, the CDR3 is TGTGCCACCAGACAGGACAGGACAGTCAATGAGCAGTTCTTC. Translation: CATRQDRTVNEQFF.

This chain connects TRBV6-6 to TRBJ1-6; D remains ambiguous. The CDR3 length is 15 residues. Germline lookup yields CDR1 MNHNY and CDR2 SVGAGI (reference sequence). Trimming removed 7 bases from V and 3 bases from J, with 13 bases in between. CDR3 residues: CASTLDPFYNSPLHF. The CDR3 nucleotides read TGTGCCAGCACCTTAGATCCTTTCTATAATTCACCCCTCCACTTT.

The chain joins TRBV7-3 to TRBJ1-1; TRBD1 is a possible D gene (5 bases). The germline gives CDR1 SGHTA, CDR2 FQGTGA. V dropped 3 bases and J dropped 1 base, with 9 bases sitting between them. The CDR3 sequence is 14 residues long. CDR3 residues: CASSFDSQNTEAFF. DNA of the CDR3: TGTGCCAGCAGCTTTGACAGCCAGAACACTGAAGCTTTCTTT.